This T cell receptor (beta chain) originates from a study of cytomegalovirus exposure and HLA in healthy donors. Study conclusions and caveats: Differences between HLA loci emerged in a later analysis of TCR association rates, with DRB1 most and HLA-C fewest. It was taken for granted in presence/absence analyses that sequencing depth across donors was roughly uniform.

The PCR used 60 Vbeta and 13 Jbeta primers. Profiling relied on immunoSEQ multiplex PCR, and the TCRdb table lists in-frame clones only, not all of them. This table has some 70,000 clones, around 84% appearing once. Donors likely had unrecorded immune exposures despite being nominally healthy when sampled. About this clone: Its antigen is as yet unknown.

The germline gives CDR1 SGHRS, CDR2 YFSETQ. CDR3 length: 13 amino acids. V was pared by 3 bases and J by 2 bases, with 8 bases between. The chain joins TRBV5-1 to TRBJ1-2, with D possibly being TRBD1 (5 bases). The sample comprised PBMCs. This TCR was recovered from a woman aged 45-60 years in good health and CMV-seronegative. The DNA of the CDR3 is TGCGCCAGCAGCTGGGGGGGGAACTATGGCTACACCTTC. Its protein is CASSWGGNYGYTF.